This T cell receptor beta chain appears in the sequencing data of a study of early T cells in non-severe SARS-CoV-2 infection. At the level of the study: Chains were not paired, and sequencing was done on bulk RNA from unsorted whole blood.

The CDR3 runs to 16 residues. Germline CDR1 and CDR2: SGHTA and FQGTGA. With 4 bases clipped from V and 4 bases from J, the junction kept 5 bases outside the gene matches. Notes on the study in general: The matching step, a VDJdb search, favored anti-spike CD8 responses and missed private and CD4 specificities.

Unique molecular identifier tags were affixed to discrete cDNA molecules. Each CDR3 protein is one row after TCRdb ran MiXCR on the 5' RACE reads. This sample has tens of thousands of distinct CDR3 sequences, with around 6.1% found just once. This clonotype was counted ten times or more. Its antigen is still unknown. The chain employs TRBV7-3 and TRBJ2-3; 13 nucleotides agree with TRBD2. The TCR sequence derives from an adult who was a healthcare worker with PCR-confirmed SARS-CoV-2 infection or an uninfected control (not recorded which). Here the sequenced sample was whole blood, taken at baseline. CDR3 region: CASSYYGLAGADTQYF. Written as DNA, the CDR3 is TGTGCCAGCAGCTACTACGGACTAGCGGGAGCAGATACGCAGTATTTT.